A single T cell receptor beta chain is shown here with its context. Its matching antigen is unknown. Trimming shortened V by 5 bases and J by 7 bases, and 11 bases separated the two germline ends. Germline lookup yields CDR1 MNHEY and CDR2 SVGAGI. The CDR3 consists of 12 residues. In the PCR, 60 Vbeta and 13 Jbeta primers were used. The method was immunoSEQ multiplex PCR; TCRdb's version includes in-frame clones alone and lacks a portion of them. The sample records some 150,000 clones, over 60% being singletons. This specimen belongs to a study of cytomegalovirus exposure and HLA in healthy donors. General study results and limits: In vitro assays verified that a few CMV-associated chains recognized CMV antigens specifically.

The V call is TRBV6-5, the J call TRBJ1-2, with D possibly matching TRBD1 (6 bases). Sequenced sample: PBMCs. The sequence was obtained from a woman aged 25 to 45 in good health and CMV-seropositive. The CDR3 reads CASSQQGFGYTF. DNA for the CDR3: TGTGCCAGCAGTCAACAGGGATTTGGCTACACCTTC.